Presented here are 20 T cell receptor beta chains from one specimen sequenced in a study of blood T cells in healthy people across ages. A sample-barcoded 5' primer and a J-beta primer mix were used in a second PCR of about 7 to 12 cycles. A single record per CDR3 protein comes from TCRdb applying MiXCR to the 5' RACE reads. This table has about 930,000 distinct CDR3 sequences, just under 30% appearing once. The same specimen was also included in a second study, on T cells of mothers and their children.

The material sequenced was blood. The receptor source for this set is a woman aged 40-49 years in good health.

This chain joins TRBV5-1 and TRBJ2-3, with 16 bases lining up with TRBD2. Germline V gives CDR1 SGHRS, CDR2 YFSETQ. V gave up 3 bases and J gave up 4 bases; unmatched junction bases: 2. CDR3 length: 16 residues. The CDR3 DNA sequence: TGCGCCAGCAGCTCCGGGACTAGCGGGGGGGCAGATACGCAGTATTTT. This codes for CASSSGTSGGADTQYF.

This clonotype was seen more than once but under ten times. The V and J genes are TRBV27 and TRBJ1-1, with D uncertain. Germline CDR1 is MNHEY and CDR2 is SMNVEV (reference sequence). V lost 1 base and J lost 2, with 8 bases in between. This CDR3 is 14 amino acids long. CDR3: CASSLFGFNTEAFF. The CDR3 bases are TGTGCCAGCAGTTTATTCGGGTTTAACACTGAAGCTTTCTTT.

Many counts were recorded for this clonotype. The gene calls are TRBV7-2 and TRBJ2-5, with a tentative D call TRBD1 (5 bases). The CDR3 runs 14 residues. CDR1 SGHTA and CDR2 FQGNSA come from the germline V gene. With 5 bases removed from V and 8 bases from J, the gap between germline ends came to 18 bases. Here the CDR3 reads CASSLDSARATQYF. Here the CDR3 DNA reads TGTGCCAGCAGCCTCGACAGTGCCCGGGCTACCCAGTACTTC.

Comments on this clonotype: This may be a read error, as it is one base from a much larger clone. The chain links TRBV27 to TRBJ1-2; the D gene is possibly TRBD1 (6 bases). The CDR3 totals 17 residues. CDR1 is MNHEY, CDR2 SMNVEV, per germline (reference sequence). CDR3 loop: CVSSLSWSTGFGNGYTF. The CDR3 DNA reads TGTGTCAGCAGTTTGAGTTGGTCTACAGGGTTCGGCAATGGCTACACCTTC.

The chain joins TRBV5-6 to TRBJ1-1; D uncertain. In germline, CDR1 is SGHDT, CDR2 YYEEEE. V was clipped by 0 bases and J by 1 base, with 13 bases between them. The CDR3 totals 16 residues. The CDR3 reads CASSLVVRSRNTEAFF. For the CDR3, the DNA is TGTGCCAGCAGCTTGGTGGTAAGGAGCCGGAACACTGAAGCTTTCTTT.

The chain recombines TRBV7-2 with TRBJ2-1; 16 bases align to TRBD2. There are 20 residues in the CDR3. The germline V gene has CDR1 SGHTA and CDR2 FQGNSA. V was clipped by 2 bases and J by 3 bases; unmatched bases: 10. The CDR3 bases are TGTGCCAGCAGCTTACTGTGGGGACTAGCGGGAGGGAATGGCTACAATGAGCAGTTCTTC. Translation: CASSLLWGLAGGNGYNEQFF. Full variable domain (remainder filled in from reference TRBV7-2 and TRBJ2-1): GAGVSQSPSNKVTEKGKDVELRCDPISGHTALYWYRQSLGQGLEFLIYFQGNSAPDKSGLPSDRFSAERTGGSVSTLTIQRTQQEDSAVYLCASSLLWGLAGGNGYNEQFFGPGTRLTVL.

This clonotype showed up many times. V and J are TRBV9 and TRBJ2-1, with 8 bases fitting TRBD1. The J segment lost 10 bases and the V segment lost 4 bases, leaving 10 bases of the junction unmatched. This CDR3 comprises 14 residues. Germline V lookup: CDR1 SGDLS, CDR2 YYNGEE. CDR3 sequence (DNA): TGTGCCAGCAGCACCCGACAGGGGTCCGGGGAGCAGTTCTTC. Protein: CASSTRQGSGEQFF.

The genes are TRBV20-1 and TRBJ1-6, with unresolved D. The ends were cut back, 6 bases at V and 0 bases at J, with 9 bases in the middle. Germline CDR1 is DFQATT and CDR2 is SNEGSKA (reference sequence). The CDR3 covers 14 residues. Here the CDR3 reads CSAGRSSYNSPLHF. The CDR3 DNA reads TGCAGTGCCGGACGAAGCTCCTATAATTCACCCCTCCACTTT.

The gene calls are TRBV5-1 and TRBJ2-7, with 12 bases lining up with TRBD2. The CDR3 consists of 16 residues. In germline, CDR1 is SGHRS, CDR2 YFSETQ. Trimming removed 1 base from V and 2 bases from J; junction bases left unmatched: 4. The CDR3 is CASSLTRTSGTYEQYF. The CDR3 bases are TGCGCCAGCAGCTTGACCCGGACTAGCGGGACCTACGAGCAGTACTTC. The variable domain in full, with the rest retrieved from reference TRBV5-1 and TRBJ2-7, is KAGVTQTPRYLIKTRGQQVTLSCSPISGHRSVSWYQQTPGQGLQFLFEYFSETQRNKGNFPGRFSGRQFSNSRSEMNVSTLELGDSALYLCASSLTRTSGTYEQYFGPGTRLTVT.

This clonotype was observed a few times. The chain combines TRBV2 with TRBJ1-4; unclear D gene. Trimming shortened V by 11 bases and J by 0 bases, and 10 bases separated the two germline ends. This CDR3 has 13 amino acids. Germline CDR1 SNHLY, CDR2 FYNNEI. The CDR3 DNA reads TGTGCCTCGGCAGCCCCAACTAATGAAAAACTGTTTTTT. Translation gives CASAAPTNEKLFF.

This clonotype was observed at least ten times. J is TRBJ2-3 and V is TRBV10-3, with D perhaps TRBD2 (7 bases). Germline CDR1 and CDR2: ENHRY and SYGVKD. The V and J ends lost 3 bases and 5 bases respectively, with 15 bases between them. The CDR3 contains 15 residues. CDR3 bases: TGTGCCATCAGTGATGCGGGGGCGGGAGAAGATACGCAGTATTTT. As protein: CAISDAGAGEDTQYF.

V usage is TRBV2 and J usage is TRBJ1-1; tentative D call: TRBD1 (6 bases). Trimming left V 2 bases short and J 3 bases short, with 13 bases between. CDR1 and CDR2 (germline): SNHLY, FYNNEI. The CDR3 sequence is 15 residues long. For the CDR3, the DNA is TGTGCCAGCAGTGAACGGAGGGGGGGTGACACTGAAGCTTTCTTT. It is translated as CASSERRGGDTEAFF.

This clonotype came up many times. The CDR3, as DNA: TGTGCCAGCAGTTTGGCCCGGGTAATTTGGGGGGTCTCTGGGGCCAACGTCCTGACTTTC. It is translated as CASSLARVIWGVSGANVLTF. J is TRBJ2-6 and V is TRBV12-3 or TRBV12-4; possibly TRBD2 for D (6 bases). Trimming shortened V by 3 bases and J by 0 bases, and 21 bases separated the two germline ends. The CDR3 extends over 20 amino acids.

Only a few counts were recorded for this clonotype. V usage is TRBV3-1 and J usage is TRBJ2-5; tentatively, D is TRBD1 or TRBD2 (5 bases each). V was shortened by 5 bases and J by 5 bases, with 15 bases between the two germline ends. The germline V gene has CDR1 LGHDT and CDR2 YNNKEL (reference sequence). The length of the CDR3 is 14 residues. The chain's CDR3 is CASSDHGGSETQYF. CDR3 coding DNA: TGTGCCAGCAGCGACCATGGGGGATCCGAGACCCAGTACTTC.

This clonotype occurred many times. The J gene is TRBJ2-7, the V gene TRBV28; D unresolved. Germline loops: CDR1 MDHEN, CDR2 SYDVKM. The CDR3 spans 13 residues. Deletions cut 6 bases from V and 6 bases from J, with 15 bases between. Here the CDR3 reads CASSSTPGLEQYF. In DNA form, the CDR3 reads TGTGCCAGCAGCTCCACCCCGGGCCTCGAGCAGTACTTC.

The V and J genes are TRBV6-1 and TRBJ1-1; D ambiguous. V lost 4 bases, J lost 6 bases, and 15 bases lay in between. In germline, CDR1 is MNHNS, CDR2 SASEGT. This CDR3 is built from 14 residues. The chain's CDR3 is CASSGSGMQAEAFF. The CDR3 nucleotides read TGTGCCAGCAGTGGATCGGGAATGCAAGCTGAAGCTTTCTTT.

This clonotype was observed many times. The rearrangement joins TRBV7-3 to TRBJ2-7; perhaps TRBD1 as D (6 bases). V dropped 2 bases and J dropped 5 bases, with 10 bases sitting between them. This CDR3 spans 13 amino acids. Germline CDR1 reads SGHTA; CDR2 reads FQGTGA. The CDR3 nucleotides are TGTGCCAGCAGCTTAGGGGGCATCGACGAGCAGTACTTC. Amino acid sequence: CASSLGGIDEQYF.

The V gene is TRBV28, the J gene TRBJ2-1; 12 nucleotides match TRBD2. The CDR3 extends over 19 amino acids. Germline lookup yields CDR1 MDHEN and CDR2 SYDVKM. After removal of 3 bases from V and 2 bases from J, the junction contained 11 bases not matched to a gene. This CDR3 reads CASSFDLAGGPSTYNEQFF. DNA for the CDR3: TGTGCCAGCAGTTTTGATCTAGCGGGGGGGCCAAGCACCTACAATGAGCAGTTCTTC.

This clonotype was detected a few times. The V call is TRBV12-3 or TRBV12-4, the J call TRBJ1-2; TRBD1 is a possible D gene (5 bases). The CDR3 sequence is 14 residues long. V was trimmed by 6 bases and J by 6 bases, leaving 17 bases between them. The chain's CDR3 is CASSPEPEGHGYTF. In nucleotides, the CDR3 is TGTGCCAGCAGCCCGGAGCCAGAGGGGCATGGCTACACCTTC.

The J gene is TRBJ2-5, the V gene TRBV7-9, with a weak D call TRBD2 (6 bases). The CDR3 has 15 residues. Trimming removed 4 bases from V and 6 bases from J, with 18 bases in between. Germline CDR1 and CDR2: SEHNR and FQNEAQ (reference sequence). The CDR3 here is CASSSPGGAGQTQYF. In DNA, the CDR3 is TGTGCCAGCAGCTCTCCAGGAGGGGCCGGGCAGACCCAGTACTTC.